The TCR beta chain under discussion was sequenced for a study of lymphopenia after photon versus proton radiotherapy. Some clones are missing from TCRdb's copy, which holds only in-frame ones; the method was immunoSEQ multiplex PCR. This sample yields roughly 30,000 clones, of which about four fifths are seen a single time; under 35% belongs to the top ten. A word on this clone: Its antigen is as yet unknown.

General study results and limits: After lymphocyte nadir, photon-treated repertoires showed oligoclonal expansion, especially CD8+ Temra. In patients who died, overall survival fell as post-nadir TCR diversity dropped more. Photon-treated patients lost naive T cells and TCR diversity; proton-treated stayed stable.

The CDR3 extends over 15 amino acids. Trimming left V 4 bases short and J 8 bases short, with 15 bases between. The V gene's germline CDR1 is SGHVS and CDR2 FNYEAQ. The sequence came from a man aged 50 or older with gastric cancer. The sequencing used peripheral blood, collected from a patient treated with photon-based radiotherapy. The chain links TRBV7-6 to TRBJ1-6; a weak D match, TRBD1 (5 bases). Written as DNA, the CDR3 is TGTGCCAGCAGCTCGCAGGGTCAAGGGCATTCACCCCTCCACTTT. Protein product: CASSSQGQGHSPLHF. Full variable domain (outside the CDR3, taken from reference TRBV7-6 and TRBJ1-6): GAGVSQSPRYKVTKRGQDVALRCDPISGHVSLYWYRQALGQGPEFLTYFNYEAQQDKSGLPNDRFSAERPEGSISTLTIQRTEQRDSAMYRCASSSQGQGHSPLHFGNGTRLTVT.